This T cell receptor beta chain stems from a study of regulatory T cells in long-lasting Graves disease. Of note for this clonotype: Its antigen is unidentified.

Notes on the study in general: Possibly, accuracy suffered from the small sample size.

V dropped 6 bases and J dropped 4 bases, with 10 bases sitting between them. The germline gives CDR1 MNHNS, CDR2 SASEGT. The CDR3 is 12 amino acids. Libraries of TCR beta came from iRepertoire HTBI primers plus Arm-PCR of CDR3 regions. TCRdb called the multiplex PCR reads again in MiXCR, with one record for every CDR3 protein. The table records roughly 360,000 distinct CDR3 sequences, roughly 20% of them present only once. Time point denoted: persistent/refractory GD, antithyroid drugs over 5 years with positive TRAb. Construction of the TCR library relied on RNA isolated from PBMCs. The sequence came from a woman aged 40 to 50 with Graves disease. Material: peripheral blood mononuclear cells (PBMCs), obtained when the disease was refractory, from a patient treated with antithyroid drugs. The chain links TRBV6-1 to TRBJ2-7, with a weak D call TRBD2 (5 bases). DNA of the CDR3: TGTGCCAGCAGCACCACTAGTTACGAGCAGTACTTC. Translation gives CASSTTSYEQYF.